Listed below are T cell receptor beta chains from one sample, sequenced in a study of T cell responses to AZD1222 COVID-19 vaccine. Some clones are missing from TCRdb's copy, which holds only in-frame ones; the method was immunoSEQ multiplex PCR. The sample carries around 150,000 clones, about 90% recorded once. The sample in question was peripheral blood, obtained 28 days after the second AZD1222 dose. The source of these receptors is an adult who received the AZD1222 COVID-19 vaccine. The CDR3 runs from the conserved cysteine through the conserved F or W. Fields, in order: D gene, J gene, V gene, clone size, CDR3 DNA, CDR3 protein. A D gene is named only where the DNA matches it firmly. For some rows the clone size is stated as once, few or many, or as a class when expanded; others skip it.

.	TRBJ2-7	TRBV19	.	TGTGCCAGTAGTATCGGTCAGTGGGTCGAGCAGTACTTC	CASSIGQWVEQYF
TRBD1	TRBJ1-6	TRBV28	.	TGTGCCAGCAGGTCTCCGGGACAGGGGAGTTATAATTCACCCCTCCACTTT	CASRSPGQGSYNSPLHF
.	TRBJ1-3	TRBV7-6	once	TGTGCCAGCAGCTTAGAAAGTCCAAGTTCGGGAAACACCATATATTTT	CASSLESPSSGNTIYF
TRBD2	TRBJ2-7	TRBV27	.	TGTGCCAGCAGTTTTCTGGGCGGGAGCTCCTACGAGCAGTACTTC	CASSFLGGSSYEQYF
.	TRBJ2-7	TRBV9	.	TGTGCCAGCAGCGAGGGGACTTTATCCTACGAGCAGTACTTC	CASSEGTLSYEQYF
TRBD2	TRBJ2-1	TRBV6-5	.	TGTGCCAGCAGATCGGGACTAGCGGGAGGGGATGAGCAGTTCTTC	CASRSGLAGGDEQFF
TRBD1	TRBJ1-6	TRBV5-1	.	TGCGCCAGCAGCTTGGGGACAGGTTCTCCAAATTCACCCCTCCACTTT	CASSLGTGSPNSPLHF
.	TRBJ1-5	TRBV7-6	.	TGTGCCAGCAGCTTAGGGGGCGGCAATCAGCCCCAGCATTTT	CASSLGGGNQPQHF
.	TRBJ1-2	TRBV7-2	once	TGTGCCAGCAGCTTAGCCACCGGGGGGGACTATGGCTACACCTTC	CASSLATGGDYGYTF
TRBD1	TRBJ1-6	TRBV28	.	TGTGCCAGCAGCAAGACAGGGATTAATTCACCCCTCCACTTT	CASSKTGINSPLHF
.	TRBJ1-4	TRBV7-9	.	TGTGCCAGCAGCTATATAGGGGTTACTAATGAAAAACTGTTTTTT	CASSYIGVTNEKLFF
.	TRBJ2-2	TRBV27	.	TGTGCCAGCAGCTTATACACCGGGGAGCTGTTTTTT	CASSLYTGELFF
.	TRBJ2-7	TRBV19	.	TGTGCCAGTAGTATTGGCGGACGGAACTCCTACGAGCAGTACTTC	CASSIGGRNSYEQYF
.	TRBJ1-1	TRBV4-2	.	TGTGCCAGCAGCCAAATTGACACCCGGGGGACTGAAGCTTTCTTT	CASSQIDTRGTEAFF
.	TRBJ2-5	TRBV7-6	.	TGTGCCAGCAGCATGGGCCTTACGGCCCAATCGACCCAGTACTTC	CASSMGLTAQSTQYF
TRBD1	TRBJ2-7	TRBV5-1	.	TGCGCCAGCAGCCCCCAACCGGGACAGGGCTCCTACGAGCAGTACTTC	CASSPQPGQGSYEQYF
TRBD1	TRBJ1-6	TRBV7-3	.	TGTGCCAGCAGCCCGACATCGGGACAGTTGAGCTCCTATAATTCACCCCTCCACTTT	CASSPTSGQLSSYNSPLHF
TRBD1	TRBJ2-7	TRBV29-1	.	TGCAGCGTGACGACAGGGTACCTTTTGGAGCAGTACTTC	CSVTTGYLLEQYF
TRBD1	TRBJ1-1	TRBV27	.	TGTGCCAGTTCGAGGGGGCTACGGACTGAAGCTTTCTTT	CASSRGLRTEAFF
TRBD2	TRBJ2-7	TRBV19	.	TGTGCCAGTAGCACCGGACTAGCGGGATGGGGGGAGCAGTACTTC	CASSTGLAGWGEQYF
.	TRBJ1-1	TRBV30	.	TGTGCCTGGAGTGTATCTAGGACATGGAGAAGTACTGAAGCTTTCTTT	CAWSVSRTWRSTEAFF
TRBD1	TRBJ2-5	TRBV23-1	.	TGCGCCAGCAGTCATCACCGGGACAGCCAAGAGACCCAGTACTTC	CASSHHRDSQETQYF
.	TRBJ1-2	TRBV2	.	TGTGCCAGCAGTGACGCGGGTAACTATGGCTACACCTTC	CASSDAGNYGYTF
.	TRBJ2-7	TRBV10-1	.	TGCGCCAGCAGTGAGTCGGGTTACGGGCAGTACTTC	CASSESGYGQYF
.	TRBJ2-2	TRBV19	.	TGTGCCAGTAGTATAATGGGGGCGGGAACCGGGGAGCTGTTTTTT	CASSIMGAGTGELFF
TRBD2	TRBJ2-5	TRBV7-3	.	TGTGCCAGCAGCTTAACTGGGACTAGCGGAGAGACCCAGTACTTC	CASSLTGTSGETQYF
.	TRBJ1-3	TRBV30	.	TGTGCCTGGAGTGTACGAGGGGACTACTCTGGAAACACCATATATTTT	CAWSVRGDYSGNTIYF
.	TRBJ1-6	TRBV6-5	.	TGTGCCAGCCACAATGCGGGGGCGGATTCACCCCTCCACTTT	CASHNAGADSPLHF
.	TRBJ2-2	TRBV11-2	.	TGTGCCAGCAGCTTATTGGTGGGGGTTCCCGGGGAGCTGTTTTTT	CASSLLVGVPGELFF